The entry that follows covers one T cell receptor (beta chain) sequence. The antigen remains unidentified. There are 12 residues in the CDR3. V was trimmed by 4 bases and J by 8 bases, leaving 11 bases between them. The germline V gene has CDR1 LNHDA and CDR2 SQIVND (reference sequence). The entry originates in a study of cytomegalovirus exposure and HLA in healthy donors. Findings and caveats of the study: The study found most TCR sequences rare, yet found some public TCRs in many donors.

Repertoires were generated with immunoSEQ multiplex PCR, while TCRdb's copy carries only in-frame clones and drops some. The sample shows 100,000 to 150,000 clones, roughly nine tenths of them seen only once. What was sequenced was PBMCs. The clonotype comes from a young woman in good health and CMV-seronegative. The chain has TRBV19 and TRBJ1-2; D gene unclear. The CDR3 sequence: CASSREGLGYTF. CDR3 nucleotide sequence: TGTGCCAGTAGTAGGGAGGGTTTAGGCTACACCTTC.